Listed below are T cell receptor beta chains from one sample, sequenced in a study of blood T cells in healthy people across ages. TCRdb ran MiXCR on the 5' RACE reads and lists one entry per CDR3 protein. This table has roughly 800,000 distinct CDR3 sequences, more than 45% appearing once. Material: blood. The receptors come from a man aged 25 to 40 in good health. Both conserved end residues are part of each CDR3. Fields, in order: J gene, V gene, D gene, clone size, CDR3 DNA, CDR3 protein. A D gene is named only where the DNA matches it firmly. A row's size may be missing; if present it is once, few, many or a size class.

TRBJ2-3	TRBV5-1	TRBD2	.	TGCGCCAGCAGCACGCTCTGGGGACTAGCAGGACCCTCCCAGTATTTT	CASSTLWGLAGPSQYF
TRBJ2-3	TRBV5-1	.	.	TGCGCCAGCAGCCCTTCCCGGGACAACACAGATACGCAGTATTTT	CASSPSRDNTDTQYF
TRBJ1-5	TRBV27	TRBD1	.	TGTGCCAGCCGACAGGGTGGAGGCAATCAGCCCCAGCATTTT	CASRQGGGNQPQHF
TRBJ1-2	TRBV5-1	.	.	TGCGCCAGCAGCTGGGACGGCGTGGGGGGCTATGGCTACACCTTC	CASSWDGVGGYGYTF
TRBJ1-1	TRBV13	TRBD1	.	TGTGCCAGCAGCTTAGACAGGGGCTCTGAAGCTTTCTTT	CASSLDRGSEAFF
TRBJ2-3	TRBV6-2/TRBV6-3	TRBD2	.	TGTGCCAGCAGCGACCCGGCGGGGGGAACAGATACGCAGTATTTT	CASSDPAGGTDTQYF
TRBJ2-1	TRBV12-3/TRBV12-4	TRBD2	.	TGTGCCAGCAGTTTAGCTCTAGCGGGAGGAAATGAGCAGTTCTTC	CASSLALAGGNEQFF
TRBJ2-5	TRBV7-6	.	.	TGTGCCAGCAGCCCCGGAGTACGGGTTGAGACCCAGTACTTC	CASSPGVRVETQYF
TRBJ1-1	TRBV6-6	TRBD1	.	TGTGCCAGCAGACAGGGGAAGGCTTTCTTT	CASRQGKAFF
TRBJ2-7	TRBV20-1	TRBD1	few	TGCAGTGCCGACAGGGACCCCGAGCAGTACTTC	CSADRDPEQYF
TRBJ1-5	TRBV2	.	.	TGTGCCAGCAGTTACAGTGATCAGCCCCAGCATTTT	CASSYSDQPQHF
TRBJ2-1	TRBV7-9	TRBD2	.	TGTGCCGGACGACTAGCGGGGGGAGTCTCCTACAATGAGCAGTTCTTC	CAGRLAGGVSYNEQFF
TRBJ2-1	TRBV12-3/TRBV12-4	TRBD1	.	TGTGCCAGCAGTTTATCGACAGGGTACAATGAGCAGTTCTTC	CASSLSTGYNEQFF
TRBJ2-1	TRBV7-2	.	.	TGTGCCAGCAGCTTAGACATGAGCTCCTACAATGAGCAGTTCTTC	CASSLDMSSYNEQFF
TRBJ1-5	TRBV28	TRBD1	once	TGTGCCAGCAGTGCCACACAGGGGTGGCAGCCCCAGCATTTT	CASSATQGWQPQHF
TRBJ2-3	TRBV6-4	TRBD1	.	TGTGCCAGCTTCGGGACAGAGAGGCCCACAGATACGCAGTATTTT	CASFGTERPTDTQYF
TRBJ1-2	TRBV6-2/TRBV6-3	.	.	TGTGCCAGCACCCGACAGCCTAACTATGGCTACACCTTC	CASTRQPNYGYTF
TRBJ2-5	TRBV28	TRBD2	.	TGTGCCAGCAGGACTAGCGGCAACTCCAATGAGCAGTACTTC	CASRTSGNSNEQYF
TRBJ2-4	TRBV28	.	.	TGTGCCAGCGGGGGTTGGGGAGGGGGGTTAGCCAAAAACATTCAGTACTTC	CASGGWGGGLAKNIQYF
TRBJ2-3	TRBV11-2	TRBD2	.	TGTGCCAGCAGCACCGGGACTAGCGGGAGACGAGGTGATACGCAGTATTTT	CASSTGTSGRRGDTQYF
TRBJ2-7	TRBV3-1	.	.	TGTGCCAGCAGCCAATCCTGGGCGTCCTACGAGCAGTACTTC	CASSQSWASYEQYF
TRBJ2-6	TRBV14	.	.	TGTGCCAGCAGCCACCTAGACAGCCCCCGGGCCAACGTCCTGACTTTC	CASSHLDSPRANVLTF
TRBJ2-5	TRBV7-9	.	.	TGTGCCAGCAGCTCTACCGGCGGGGTCCAAGAGACCCAGTACTTC	CASSSTGGVQETQYF
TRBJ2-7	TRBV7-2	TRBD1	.	TGTGCCAGCAGCCCAGGGACAGGGAGAAACTACGAGCAGTACTTC	CASSPGTGRNYEQYF
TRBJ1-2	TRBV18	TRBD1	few	TGTGCCAGCTCACCACCGGACAGGGGTGGCTACACCTTC	CASSPPDRGGYTF
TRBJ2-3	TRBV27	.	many	TGTGCCAGCAGCCGTTACACAGATACGCAGTATTTT	CASSRYTDTQYF
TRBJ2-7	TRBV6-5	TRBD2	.	TGTGCCAGCAGTTACGCGGCGGGGGCCTACGAGCAGTACTTC	CASSYAAGAYEQYF
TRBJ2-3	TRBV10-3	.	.	TGTGCCATCGGGGCTAGCGTTAAAGATACGCAGTATTTT	CAIGASVKDTQYF
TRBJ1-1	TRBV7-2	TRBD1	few	TGTGCCAGCAGCCTCGACAGGGGTTTGCCTGAAGCTTTCTTT	CASSLDRGLPEAFF
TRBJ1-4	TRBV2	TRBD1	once	TGTGCCAGCAGCCTACTCCGGGACAGGGGGGAAAAACTGTTTTTT	CASSLLRDRGEKLFF
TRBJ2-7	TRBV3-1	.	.	TGTGCCAGCAGCCAATCCCAAAGGATGCCCCACTACGAGCAGTACTTC	CASSQSQRMPHYEQYF
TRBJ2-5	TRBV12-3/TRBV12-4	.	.	TGTGCCAGCAGTGGGCAGGTTGGCGCTAGCTACACCTTCAGTTCGGGGACCAAGTACTTC	CASSGQVGASYTFSSGTKYF
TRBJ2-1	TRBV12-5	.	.	TGTGCTAGTGGTTTGGCGGCAGGGGACTACAATGAGCAGTTCTTC	CASGLAAGDYNEQFF
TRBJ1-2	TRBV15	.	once	TGTGCCACCAGCAGGGGCATAAATCAGGAAGGAACTAATGGCTACACCTTC	CATSRGINQEGTNGYTF
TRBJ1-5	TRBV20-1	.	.	TGCAGTGCCAGCGAAGGGGCCGCCGTAAGCAATCAGCCCCAGCATTTT	CSASEGAAVSNQPQHF
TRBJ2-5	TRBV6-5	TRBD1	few	TGTGCCAGCAGGAGAGGGACAGGAGACACCCAGTACTTC	CASRRGTGDTQYF
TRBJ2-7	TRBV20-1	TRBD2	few	TGCAGTGCTCACAGCGGGAGTGCAGCCTACGAGCAGTACTTC	CSAHSGSAAYEQYF
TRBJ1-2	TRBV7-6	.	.	TGTGCCAGCAGCTTGAGGTCCGGGGGCGGGAGGTATGGCTACACCTTC	CASSLRSGGGRYGYTF
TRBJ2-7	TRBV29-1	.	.	TGCAGCGCCTCCAGCGCCCAGTACAATGAGCAGTACTTC	CSASSAQYNEQYF
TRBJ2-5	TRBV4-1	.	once	TGCGCCAGCAGCCTTATATACCCAGCCGGGACTCTATCGGAGACCCAGTACTTC	CASSLIYPAGTLSETQYF
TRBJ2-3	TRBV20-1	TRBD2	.	TGCAGTGCCCCCCAGCGGGAGGGCCTCGGAGATACGCAGTATTTT	CSAPQREGLGDTQYF
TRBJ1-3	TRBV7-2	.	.	TGTGCCAGCAGCTTAACGGGGAGTTCTACGAGAAACACCATATATTTT	CASSLTGSSTRNTIYF
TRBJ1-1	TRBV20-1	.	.	TGCAGCCATCTTAGGAACACTGAAGCTTTCTTT	CSHLRNTEAFF
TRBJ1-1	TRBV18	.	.	TGTGCCAGCTCCCCCGAGGGGACAACCCTGAACACTGAAGCTTTCTTT	CASSPEGTTLNTEAFF
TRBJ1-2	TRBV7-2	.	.	TGCGCCAGCAGCTTAGCAACAGGGCCAAATGGCTACACCTTC	CASSLATGPNGYTF
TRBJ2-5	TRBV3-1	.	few	TGTGCCAGCAGCCCACTGGAAGAGACCCAGTACTTC	CASSPLEETQYF
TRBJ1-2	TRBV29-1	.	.	TGCAGCGGCCTCATCTCGGGGGGATTTGATGGCTACACCTTC	CSGLISGGFDGYTF
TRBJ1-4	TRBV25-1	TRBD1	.	TGTGCCAGCAGTGACGGACAGGGACCAAGTTTACTGTTTTTT	CASSDGQGPSLLFF
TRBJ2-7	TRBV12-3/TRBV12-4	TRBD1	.	TGTGCCAGCAGGCCGGACAGGTCCTCCTACGAGCAGTACTTC	CASRPDRSSYEQYF
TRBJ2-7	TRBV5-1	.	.	TGCGCCAGCAGCTTGGGAGGATCCCCCTACGAGCAGTACTTC	CASSLGGSPYEQYF
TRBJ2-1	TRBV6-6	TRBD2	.	TGTGCCAGCAGGCCTCCTGCGGGGGATGAGCAGTTCTTC	CASRPPAGDEQFF
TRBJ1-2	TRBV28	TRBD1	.	TGTGCCAGCAGTTTTATGAAGGGGGCACGAGGGGCTAATGGCTACACCTTC	CASSFMKGARGANGYTF
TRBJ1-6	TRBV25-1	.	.	TGTGCCAGCAGTGAACGCTCCCTCCCACCCCTCCACTTT	CASSERSLPPLHF